A selection of T cell receptor beta chains follows, all from one sample in a study of blood T cells in healthy people across ages. A single record per CDR3 protein comes from TCRdb applying MiXCR to the 5' RACE reads. The repertoire holds about 670,000 distinct CDR3 sequences, with approximately 52% as singletons. The sample taken for sequencing was blood. Source of these receptors: a woman of 80 years or more in good health. Each CDR3 is given with its conserved first and last residue. A D gene is named only where the DNA matches it firmly. Only part of the rows carry a size: once, few, many, or a class if the clone is expanded.

length,size,D,J,V,DNA,CDR3
16,few,TRBD2,TRBJ2-3,TRBV7-2,TGTGCCAGCAGCCACAGGACTAGCGGGAGCGTAAGCGGGCAGTATTTT,CASSHRTSGSVSGQYF
12,few,.,TRBJ2-5,TRBV11-1,TGTGCCAGCAGCTTAGCGTGGCAGGGGCAGTACTTC,CASSLAWQGQYF
16,.,TRBD2,TRBJ2-7,TRBV20-1,TGCAGTGCTAGCCTCGGGAGGGGGACTACACTTTACGAGCAGTACTTC,CSASLGRGTTLYEQYF
14,.,.,TRBJ2-7,TRBV6-2/TRBV6-3,TGTGCCAGCGAACTTACGGGGAGTACTCTGCGGCAGTACTTC,CASELTGSTLRQYF
14,many,.,TRBJ2-1,TRBV6-6,TGTGCCAGCAGTTACGGGGCTACCTACAATGAGCAGTTCTTC,CASSYGATYNEQFF
17,.,TRBD1,TRBJ2-3,TRBV5-1,TGCGCCAGCAGCTTGTCAGGGTGGGACAGGACGCGGGGTACGCAGTATTTT,CASSLSGWDRTRGTQYF
11,.,.,TRBJ2-5,TRBV21-1,TGTGCCAGCAGAAAACGGGGGGCCCAGTACTTC,CASRKRGAQYF
15,.,TRBD2,TRBJ2-1,TRBV7-3,TGTGCCAGCAGCTTAGGGCTAGCGGGAAACTCTGAGCAGTTCTTC,CASSLGLAGNSEQFF
16,.,.,TRBJ2-3,TRBV7-6,TGTGCCAGCAGCTTCTTCTCCGCCTCTCGCACAGATACGCAGTATTTT,CASSFFSASRTDTQYF
12,many,.,TRBJ2-7,TRBV2,TGTGCCAGCAGTCAACAGGGCTACGAGCAGTACTTC,CASSQQGYEQYF
13,.,TRBD1,TRBJ2-3,TRBV29-1,TGCAGCGTTGCGGACAGGGCAACAGATACGCAGTATTTT,CSVADRATDTQYF
13,many,.,TRBJ1-5,TRBV20-1,TGCAGTGCTAGAGTAAAATCAGTTCAGCCCCAGCATTTT,CSARVKSVQPQHF
15,.,.,TRBJ1-2,TRBV7-3,TGTGCCAGCAGCTTAGGGGGATTTACGCGGTATGGCTACACCTTC,CASSLGGFTRYGYTF
13,.,.,TRBJ2-7,TRBV20-1,TGCAGTGCTCCCCCCGGAGGCCCCTACGAGCAGTACTTC,CSAPPGGPYEQYF
14,.,.,TRBJ1-6,TRBV14,TGTGCCAGCAGCCAGACGGGAGCTAATTCACCCCTCCACTTT,CASSQTGANSPLHF
10,few,.,TRBJ1-1,TRBV21-1,TGTGCCAGCGCAGGGACAGAAGCTTTCTTT,CASAGTEAFF
13,.,.,TRBJ2-4,TRBV6-4,TGTGCCAGCAGTGAGGGAGCCAAAAACATTCAGTACTTC,CASSEGAKNIQYF
12,.,TRBD2,TRBJ2-5,TRBV29-1,TGCAGCGTCGGAGGGAGGGCGGCTGAGCAGTACTTC,CSVGGRAAEQYF